Each of the 17 T cell receptor beta chains below was sequenced from the same sample in a study of blood T cell repertoires in COVID-19. Clones were read by immunoSEQ multiplex PCR, and TCRdb kept only the in-frame ones, dropping some. The sample records around 250,000 clones, 65% to 85% being singletons. The sequenced sample consisted of peripheral blood. The receptors shown here come from a man aged 35 to 55 with active or convalescent COVID-19.

The rearrangement uses TRBV30 and TRBJ2-5; a possible D gene is TRBD2 (6 bases). This CDR3 comprises 12 residues. V was clipped by 3 bases and J by 5 bases, with 10 bases between them. CDR1 GTSNPN and CDR2 SVGIG come from the germline V gene (reference sequence). The chain's CDR3 is CAWREGWETQYF. The CDR3 nucleotides read TGTGCCTGGAGGGAGGGGTGGGAGACCCAGTACTTC.

J is TRBJ1-5 and V is TRBV25-1; 8 bases align to TRBD1. This CDR3 is built from 15 residues. V dropped 5 bases and J dropped 2; count of bases not matched to a gene: 5. The germline V gene encodes CDR1 MGHDK and CDR2 SYGVNS. Here the CDR3 reads CASSTGGTGNQPQHF. CDR3 nucleotides: TGTGCCAGCAGTACAGGGGGAACGGGCAATCAGCCCCAGCATTTT.

This chain links TRBV24-1 with TRBJ2-6; TRBD1 matches at 7 bases. The CDR3 totals 19 residues. Germline lookup yields CDR1 KGHDR and CDR2 SFDVKD. With 2 bases clipped from V and 1 base from J, the junction kept 10 bases outside the gene matches. This chain's CDR3 is CATSDWGGQGVSGANVLTF. The CDR3 DNA is TGTGCCACCAGTGATTGGGGCGGTCAGGGGGTATCTGGGGCCAACGTCCTGACTTTC.

The genes are TRBV27 and TRBJ1-3; D not resolved. CDR3 length equals 15 residues. Between the trimmed V and J ends, which lost 5 bases and 0 bases, there was a span of 11 bases. CDR1 and CDR2 from the germline V gene are MNHEY and SMNVEV (reference sequence). CDR3: CASSHPGSSGNTIYF. The CDR3 DNA is TGTGCCAGCAGTCATCCCGGTAGCTCTGGAAACACCATATATTTT.

The genes are TRBV6-2 or TRBV6-3 and TRBJ2-1; 9 bases are a match to TRBD2. The CDR3 is 17 amino acids. Per the germline V gene, CDR1 is MNHEY and CDR2 is SVGEGT. Losses at the gene ends were 2 bases for V and 5 bases for J; bases not matched to a gene: 10. The CDR3 sequence: CASSYHRLAATNNEQFF. In DNA, the CDR3 is TGTGCCAGCAGTTACCATAGACTAGCGGCGACAAACAATGAGCAGTTCTTC.

In this sample, this clone turned up a few times. The chain has TRBV5-1 and TRBJ1-3, with a weak D call TRBD1 (5 bases). The V end lost 0 bases, the J end lost 0 bases, and 13 bases lay between the germline ends. The CDR3 has 17 amino acids. Germline V gene data show CDR1 as SGHRS and CDR2 as YFSETQ. The CDR3 DNA follows: TGCGCCAGCAGCTTGGATGGACAACCCTTCTCTGGAAACACCATATATTTT. It yields the protein CASSLDGQPFSGNTIYF.

The J gene is TRBJ2-7, the V gene TRBV2; the match to TRBD2 covers 7 bases. Germline CDR1 SNHLY, CDR2 FYNNEI. The trim removed 2 bases at V and 6 bases at J, leaving 10 bases unmatched. The length of the CDR3 is 15 residues. CDR3 sequence (DNA): TGTGCCAGCAGTGAAACGGCGGGAGAGTCCGTCGAGCAGTACTTC. Translation: CASSETAGESVEQYF.

This chain links TRBV5-1 with TRBJ1-1, with D hard to call. V gave up 0 bases and J gave up 2 bases, with 11 bases separating them. From germline, CDR1 is SGHRS and CDR2 YFSETQ. CDR3 length: 15 residues. As DNA, the CDR3 is TGCGCCAGCAGCTTGGGGTTGAGCACTAACACTGAAGCTTTCTTT. This encodes CASSLGLSTNTEAFF.

The rearrangement joins TRBV18 to TRBJ1-5; 7 positions agree with TRBD1. CDR1 and CDR2 (germline): KGHSH, LQKENI. The CDR3 length is 16 residues. Trimming at V came to 3 bases and at J to 2 bases, leaving 7 bases not matched to a gene. The CDR3: CASSPSIDRGNQPQHF. The CDR3 region has the DNA TGTGCCAGCTCACCTTCGATAGACAGGGGCAATCAGCCCCAGCATTTT. Using reference TRBV18 and TRBJ1-5 for the parts outside the CDR3, the full variable domain is NAGVMQNPRHLVRRRGQEARLRCSPMKGHSHVYWYRQLPEEGLKFMVYLQKENIIDESGMPKERFSAEFPKEGPSILRIQQVVRGDSAAYFCASSPSIDRGNQPQHFGDGTRLSIL.

The chain carries TRBV29-1 and TRBJ2-3; 7 nucleotides agree with TRBD1. V lost 5 bases and J lost 0; bases outside the gene matches: 8. Germline assignment: CDR1 SQVTM and CDR2 ANQGSEA. This CDR3 is 15 amino acids long. DNA for the CDR3: TGCAGCGTTAAAACCGGGACAGCTAGCACAGATACGCAGTATTTT. Its translation: CSVKTGTASTDTQYF.

The DNA for the CDR3 is TGTGCCAGCAGCTTAAGGCCAGGCTTCCAAGAGACCCAGTACTTC. Translated, it gives CASSLRPGFQETQYF. The chain links TRBV7-3 to TRBJ2-5; D ambiguous. V shed 1 base and J shed 1 base, with 10 bases lying between them. CDR3 size: 15 residues. Germline-derived CDR1 and CDR2 are SGHTA and FQGTGA.

This clone has a single count. J is TRBJ1-2 and V is TRBV6-5; 10 nucleotides agree with TRBD1. Losses at the gene ends were 7 bases for V and 8 bases for J; bases not matched to a gene: 13. Per the germline V gene, CDR1 is MNHEY and CDR2 is SVGAGI. CDR3 length equals 15 residues. CDR3 sequence: CASKSVTGGAGGYTF. The DNA for the CDR3 is TGTGCCAGCAAGTCGGTGACAGGGGGCGCGGGAGGCTACACCTTC.

V is TRBV29-1 and J is TRBJ2-5, with a weak D call TRBD1 (7 bases). This CDR3 spans 13 amino acids. CDR1 is SQVTM and CDR2 is ANQGSEA in the germline V gene. The V and J ends lost 1 base and 4 bases respectively, with 10 bases between them. The CDR3 reads CSVEGQGGETQYF. The CDR3 nucleotides are TGCAGCGTTGAAGGGCAGGGGGGAGAGACCCAGTACTTC.

V usage is TRBV19 and J usage is TRBJ2-7; D gene uncertain. The CDR3 has 13 residues. The ends were cut back, 4 bases at V and 2 bases at J, with 9 bases in the middle. The germline CDR1 and CDR2 sequences are LNHDA and SQIVND (reference sequence). DNA of the CDR3: TGTGCCAGTAGTAACGCCAGAACCTACGAGCAGTACTTC. This gives the protein CASSNARTYEQYF. The full variable domain, with the rest looked up from reference TRBV19 and TRBJ2-7, is DGGITQSPKYLFRKEGQNVTLSCEQNLNHDAMYWYRQDPGQGLRLIYYSQIVNDFQKGDIAEGYSVSREKKESFPLTVTSAQKNPTAFYLCASSNARTYEQYFGPGTRLTVT.

This sequence joins TRBV15 and TRBJ1-6; weak D call: TRBD1 (5 bases). The germline V gene has CDR1 LNHNV and CDR2 YYDKDF (reference sequence). V lost 0 bases and J 11 bases, leaving 8 bases between the germline ends. The CDR3 runs 13 residues. This CDR3 reads CATSRDQGTPLHF. In nucleotides, the CDR3 is TGTGCCACCAGCAGAGACCAGGGAACACCCCTCCACTTT.

J is TRBJ1-3 and V is TRBV27, with 7 bases lining up with TRBD1. CDR3 length: 17 amino acids. With V trimmed by 4 bases and J by 4 bases, 13 bases remained unmatched. Germline CDR1 MNHEY, CDR2 SMNVEV (reference sequence). Here the CDR3 DNA reads TGTGCCAGCAGTTCGGACCCCCTGACAGGGACAGGAAACACCATATATTTT. Protein product: CASSSDPLTGTGNTIYF.

V and J are TRBV7-9 and TRBJ1-1; 7 bases map to TRBD1. Germline V gene lookup returns CDR1 SEHNR and CDR2 FQNEAQ (reference sequence). The CDR3 length is 12 residues. V dropped 5 bases and J dropped 8; count of bases not matched to a gene: 5. Here the CDR3 reads CASSVGTVEAFF. CDR3 DNA: TGTGCCAGCAGCGTAGGGACAGTCGAAGCTTTCTTT.